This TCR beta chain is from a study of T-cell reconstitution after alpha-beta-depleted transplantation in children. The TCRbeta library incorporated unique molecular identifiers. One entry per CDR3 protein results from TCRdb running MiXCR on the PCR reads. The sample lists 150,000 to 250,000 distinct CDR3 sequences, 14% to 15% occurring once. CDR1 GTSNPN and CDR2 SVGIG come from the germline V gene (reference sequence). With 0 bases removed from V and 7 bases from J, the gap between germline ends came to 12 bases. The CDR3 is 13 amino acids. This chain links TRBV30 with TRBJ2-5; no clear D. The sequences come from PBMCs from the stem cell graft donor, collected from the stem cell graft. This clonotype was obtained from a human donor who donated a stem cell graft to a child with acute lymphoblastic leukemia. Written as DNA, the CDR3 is TGTGCCTGGAGTGTCCGGGTTGCGGCGACCCAGTACTTC. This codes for CAWSVRVAATQYF.